The TCR beta chain under discussion was sequenced for a study of cytomegalovirus exposure and HLA in healthy donors. This clone was recorded a few times. Its target is unknown. Study-wide points: Within an earlier analysis, most TCR beta V segments proved productive either about 90% or about 30% of the time. Later analysis identified several of the most significant clusters that appeared linked to common viral pathogens.

The PCR was carried out with 60 Vbeta primers and 13 Jbeta primers. Assay used: immunoSEQ multiplex PCR; TCRdb lists only in-frame clones, some missing. The data contain about 150,000 clones, over 75% of them singletons. The CDR3 runs 14 residues. Germline values: CDR1 SGHRS, CDR2 YFSETQ. The V and J ends lost 3 bases and 8 bases, in that order; junction bases with no gene match: 8. This clonotype originated in a woman aged 35 to 49 in good health and CMV-seronegative. The specimen was PBMCs. V is TRBV5-1 and J is TRBJ1-2, with 9 bases identical to TRBD1. The CDR3 spells CASSSGTGSEGYTF. The CDR3 nucleotides read TGCGCCAGCAGCTCCGGGACAGGGTCGGAAGGCTACACCTTC.